A selection of T cell receptor beta chains follows, all from one sample in a study of T cell changes during pregnancy in multiple sclerosis. Assay: immunoSEQ multiplex PCR; the TCRdb copy retains only in-frame clones and omits some. This sample has tens of thousands of clones, with roughly 90% found just once. The material was peripheral blood, obtained after pregnancy. Receptor source: a female donor in good health, enrolled as a control in a pregnancy study. Both conserved end residues are part of each CDR3. Each record gives: D gene, clone size, V gene, J gene, CDR3 DNA, CDR3 protein. A D gene is named only where the DNA matches it firmly. For some rows the clone size is stated as once, few or many, or as a class when expanded; others skip it.

.,.,TRBV5-4,TRBJ1-2,TGTGCCAGCAGCTTGATGGGGGCAGAGGGCTACACCTTC,CASSLMGAEGYTF
.,.,TRBV28,TRBJ1-4,TGTGCCAGCAGCCCGAGCGGGACTAATGAAAAACTGTTTTTT,CASSPSGTNEKLFF
.,.,TRBV11-3,TRBJ1-1,TGTGCCAGCAGCCTAACAAGGACAGCCCACACTGAAGCTTTCTTT,CASSLTRTAHTEAFF
.,.,TRBV19,TRBJ2-3,TGTGCCAGTAGTCGCCCCCGGACTGGGGATACGCAGTATTTT,CASSRPRTGDTQYF
.,.,TRBV25-1,TRBJ1-3,TGTGCCAGCAGTGAATCACGGGGGTTGAGAAACACCATATATTTT,CASSESRGLRNTIYF
TRBD2,.,TRBV18,TRBJ2-3,TGTGCCAGCTCACCTACAGGCGCTTTTAGCGGGAGAGGTGCAGATACGCAGTATTTT,CASSPTGAFSGRGADTQYF
.,few,TRBV2,TRBJ1-1,TGTGCCAGCAGTGATGTTGGGACTCAGAACACTGAAGCTTTCTTT,CASSDVGTQNTEAFF
TRBD1,once,TRBV5-1,TRBJ2-7,TGCGCCAGCAGCCTCGAGGGAGGGACAGGGAAAAGCGAGCAGTACTTC,CASSLEGGTGKSEQYF
TRBD1,once,TRBV9,TRBJ2-2,TGTGCCAGCAGGGCCGGGACAGGGTACACCGGGGAGCTGTTTTTT,CASRAGTGYTGELFF
.,.,TRBV10-3,TRBJ1-1,TGTGCCATCAGTGACGGGGCCTCGGGGGGTGAAGCTTTCTTT,CAISDGASGGEAFF
TRBD1,.,TRBV19,TRBJ2-7,TGTGCCAGTAGTTCACTAGGCGTTGAACAGGGGTACGAGCAGTACTTC,CASSSLGVEQGYEQYF
.,few,TRBV19,TRBJ1-6,TGTGCCAGTAGTCCCATGACAGGTGCCTGGGAGTCACCCCTCCACTTT,CASSPMTGAWESPLHF
.,.,TRBV9,TRBJ2-1,TGTGCCAGCAGCGTAGATTTGGGGGGCAATGAGCAGTTCTTC,CASSVDLGGNEQFF
.,.,TRBV11-2,TRBJ2-2,TGTGCCAGCAGCTTACTTGGAGCCTCCACCGGGGAGCTGTTTTTT,CASSLLGASTGELFF
.,once,TRBV6-5,TRBJ2-1,TGTGCCAGCAGCCCCCCAGGCAATGAGCAGTTCTTC,CASSPPGNEQFF
TRBD1,few,TRBV4-1,TRBJ1-2,TGCGCCAGCAGCCAAGATCCGACAGGGGGGTATGGCTACACCTTC,CASSQDPTGGYGYTF